This note documents a single TCR beta chain sequence. As yet, its antigen is unknown. The sample belongs to a study of T cells in Graves' hyperthyroidism and ophthalmopathy. Findings of the study overall: Most clonotypes that expanded in the thyroid above 0.001 also showed up in blood.

Diagnoses rested on clinical symptoms, serum thyroxine and TRAb, thyroid ultrasound and orbital computed tomography. Fresh peripheral blood, roughly 9.6 ml, was the source of the PBMCs. Amplified TCR beta CDR3 regions came from RNA transcripts. HTBI primers drove first-round RT-PCR of the TCR CDR3. TCRdb itself ran the multiplex PCR reads through MiXCR, one entry per CDR3 protein. This sample has more than 350,000 distinct CDR3 sequences, with around 15% found just once. CDR1 LGHDT and CDR2 YNNKEL come from the germline V gene (reference sequence). This CDR3 is 15 amino acids long. V was clipped by 4 bases and J by 5 bases; unmatched bases: 4.

The chain couples TRBV3-1 to TRBJ2-3, with 12 positions matching TRBD2. The receptor was isolated from a woman aged 55-70 years with Graves' ophthalmopathy. Sequencing was performed on blood. The CDR3: CASSPETSGRDTQYF. CDR3 nucleotide sequence: TGTGCCAGCAGCCCTGAGACTAGCGGGAGAGATACGCAGTATTTT.